This TCR beta chain was identified in a study of blood T cell repertoires in COVID-19. Study details: The study drew acute and convalescent COVID-19 samples from the United States, Italy and Spain. PBMCs, B-cell-depleted T cells, or T cells were the source of the cDNA or gDNA that made up the material.

As handled by the study authors: Reference gene primers were amplified, and this amplification served to estimate nucleated cell counts. TCRdb's table, derived via immunoSEQ multiplex PCR, lists solely in-frame clones and lacks some. V, J and clone size are taken as reported in that table, and D and trimming were inferred from the DNA itself. This sample has approximately 200,000 clones; around four fifths occur once, and the top ten carry roughly 5.3%. What was sequenced was peripheral blood. This clonotype was obtained from a woman aged 55-75 years who had recovered from COVID-19.

CDR3 DNA sequence: TGTGCCATCAGTAACAGGGGAGTACTGTTTTTT. Translated: CAISNRGVLFF. V is TRBV10-3 and J is TRBJ1-4, with TRBD1 identical over 7 bases. There are 11 residues in the CDR3. V lost 5 bases and J lost 13; bases outside the gene matches: 4. Germline loops: CDR1 ENHRY, CDR2 SYGVKD.